The rows below give T cell receptor beta chains drawn from one sample of a study of human T cells and chemical hapten exposure. TCRdb re-analysed the RACE reads in MiXCR, keeping a single row per CDR3 protein. This sample has 90,000 to 140,000 distinct CDR3 sequences, with nearly 35% found just once. The specimen comprised whole blood, sampled in connection with sensitization to the hapten diphenylcyclopropenone (DPC). The receptor source for this set is a man aged 35-49 years with alopecia areata. Some clones in this sample may be carry-over from other donors' samples. The CDR3 runs from the conserved cysteine through the conserved F or W. A D gene is named only where the DNA matches it firmly. Not all rows give a size; the values are once, few, many and, for expanded clones, a class.

NA TRBJ2-4 few TRBV10-3 CAISERGEGKNIQYF TGTGCCATCAGTGAAAGGGGTGAGGGCAAAAACATTCAGTACTTC
NA TRBJ1-3 NA TRBV15 CATSRDRGTFSGNTIYF TGTGCCACCAGCAGAGATCGGGGTACTTTCTCTGGAAACACCATATATTTT
NA TRBJ1-1 few TRBV29-1 CSVEVGGDTEAFF TGCAGCGTTGAGGTAGGAGGGGACACTGAAGCTTTCTTT
NA TRBJ2-1 few TRBV6-5 CASSYSSVNEQFF TGTGCCAGCAGTTACTCTTCCGTCAATGAGCAGTTCTTC
TRBD2 TRBJ2-7 NA TRBV9 CASSVGAGGSYEQYF TGTGCCAGCAGCGTAGGGGCGGGAGGCTCCTACGAGCAGTACTTC
NA TRBJ2-1 few TRBV28 CASSLMDNEQFF TGTGCCAGCAGTTTAATGGACAATGAGCAGTTCTTC
NA TRBJ2-3 NA TRBV4-2 CASSQAGDRTDTQYF TGTGCCAGCAGCCAAGCGGGAGACCGGACAGATACGCAGTATTTT
TRBD2 TRBJ2-3 few TRBV5-6 CASSGLTSADTQYF TGTGCCAGCAGCGGATTGACTAGCGCGGATACGCAGTATTTT
NA TRBJ2-3 few TRBV7-2 CASRGHNTDTQYF TGTGCCAGCAGGGGACACAACACAGATACGCAGTATTTT
TRBD2 TRBJ2-4 NA TRBV28 CASSLTSGLGIQYF TGTGCCAGCAGTTTAACTAGCGGGTTAGGCATTCAGTACTTC
NA TRBJ2-6 few TRBV12-3/TRBV12-4 CASSFRDGSSGANVLTF TGTGCCAGCAGTTTCAGGGACGGAAGCTCTGGGGCCAACGTCCTGACTTTC
NA TRBJ1-4 NA TRBV29-1 CSVDGREDEKLFF TGCAGCGTTGATGGCAGGGAGGATGAAAAACTGTTTTTT
TRBD1 TRBJ1-6 NA TRBV5-1 CASSSGQGHSPLHF TGCGCCAGCAGCTCGGGACAGGGACATTCACCCCTCCACTTT
NA TRBJ2-5 NA TRBV6-6 CASSYPGETQYF TGTGCCAGCAGTTACCCGGGGGAGACCCAGTACTTC
NA TRBJ2-2 NA TRBV30 CAWSLAPNTGELFF TGTGCCTGGAGTCTAGCGCCGAACACCGGGGAGCTGTTTTTT
TRBD2 TRBJ2-7 NA TRBV3-1 CASTAGTSTYEQYF TGTGCCAGCACCGCCGGGACTAGCACCTACGAGCAGTACTTC
TRBD2 TRBJ2-6 NA TRBV6-2/TRBV6-3 CASNPGGFSGANVLTF TGTGCCAGCAACCCCGGGGGGTTCTCTGGGGCCAACGTCCTGACTTTC
NA TRBJ2-5 NA TRBV6-2/TRBV6-3 CASRNPPKETQYF TGTGCCAGTAGGAACCCCCCTAAAGAGACCCAGTACTTC
TRBD2 TRBJ2-3 NA TRBV9 CASSVVPSGRDTQYF TGTGCCAGCAGCGTAGTCCCTAGCGGGAGGGATACGCAGTATTTT
NA TRBJ2-7 NA TRBV3-1 CASSLRAQDYEQYF TGTGCCAGCAGCCTGCGGGCCCAGGACTACGAGCAGTACTTC
NA TRBJ2-5 NA TRBV7-8 CASSPRRIAGPQETQYF TGTGCCAGCAGCCCCCGTAGAATTGCGGGACCTCAAGAGACCCAGTACTTC
NA TRBJ2-7 NA TRBV7-6 CASSLEGLGLAEQYF TGTGCCAGCAGCTTAGAAGGGTTGGGCCTGGCCGAGCAGTACTTC
NA TRBJ2-3 few TRBV15 CATSRGGQFLRTDTQYF TGTGCCACCAGCAGGGGGGGGCAGTTTCTTCGCACAGATACGCAGTATTTT
TRBD2 TRBJ2-5 NA TRBV5-6 CASSLVGLARGGETQYF TGTGCCAGCAGCTTGGTTGGACTAGCTAGAGGAGGGGAGACCCAGTACTTC